A single T cell receptor (beta chain) is shown here with its context. The target antigen is unknown. These data belong to a study of cytomegalovirus exposure and HLA in healthy donors. Study-wide results and limits: Using the classifier, cytomegalovirus status was reportedly diagnosed with high specificity and sensitivity. It was confirmed in vitro that a few of the CMV-associated chains were specific for CMV antigens. Associated with cytomegalovirus, according to the listing, were 150 to 200 TCR beta chains.

TCRdb's table, derived via immunoSEQ multiplex PCR, lists solely in-frame clones and lacks some. The sample consists of some 45,000 clones, about 90% of them appearing once. The CDR3 has 16 residues. CDR1 is MNHNS and CDR2 is SASEGT in the germline V gene. The germline V and J ends were trimmed by 0 bases and 5 bases, with 14 bases remaining between them. Sequencing used PBMCs. The J gene is TRBJ2-1, the V gene TRBV6-1, with D maybe TRBD2 (7 bases). The clonotype comes from a young man in good health and CMV-seronegative. The CDR3 DNA is TGTGCCAGCAGTGAAGCTCGGGGGGCTAGCGACAATGAGCAGTTCTTC. As protein: CASSEARGASDNEQFF.